A single sample gave rise to the 25 T cell receptor beta chains below, sequenced in a study of blood T cell repertoires in COVID-19. Using immunoSEQ multiplex PCR, the repertoire was profiled, and TCRdb retains in-frame clones only, with some absent. This table holds roughly 350,000 clones, 88% found once. Material for sequencing was peripheral blood. The receptors here all came from a woman aged 50 to 65 with active or convalescent COVID-19.

The chain carries TRBV15 and TRBJ2-7; possibly TRBD1 for D (6 bases). V lost 2 bases to trimming and J lost 0 bases, with 8 bases between them. Germline CDR1 LNHNV, CDR2 YYDKDF (reference sequence). The CDR3 runs 14 residues. CDR3 in DNA: TGTGCCACCAGCAGAAGCAGGGGCTCCTACGAGCAGTACTTC. As protein: CATSRSRGSYEQYF.

The V gene is TRBV6-5, the J gene TRBJ2-2, with D unclear. V lost 6 bases, J lost 6 bases, and 8 bases lay in between. Germline V lookup: CDR1 MNHEY, CDR2 SVGAGI. The CDR3 consists of 12 residues. The CDR3 bases are TGTGCCAGCAGCCGCCCAGCCGGGGAGCTGTTTTTT. Protein sequence: CASSRPAGELFF.

The chain has TRBV18 and TRBJ2-3, with D maybe TRBD1 (6 bases). The germline V gene has CDR1 KGHSH and CDR2 LQKENI. The CDR3 covers 15 residues. Trimming removed 2 bases from V and 1 base from J, with 10 bases in between. Here the CDR3 reads CASSPGGRGTDTQYF. DNA of the CDR3: TGTGCCAGCTCACCAGGGGGCCGGGGCACAGATACGCAGTATTTT.

The V and J genes are TRBV19 and TRBJ1-4; D is perhaps TRBD1 (5 bases). Germline lookup yields CDR1 LNHDA and CDR2 SQIVND (reference sequence). V was clipped by 5 bases and J by 6 bases, with 19 bases between them. The CDR3 has 16 residues. The CDR3 nucleotides are TGTGCCAGTAGTCCCGGGGGGATTAGTGCGGATGAAAAACTGTTTTTT. Translation gives CASSPGGISADEKLFF.

The V and J genes are TRBV19 and TRBJ1-2; 7 positions match TRBD1. From germline, CDR1 is LNHDA and CDR2 SQIVND (reference sequence). Unmatched junction bases numbered 11, after V lost 5 bases and J lost 2 bases. The CDR3 is 16 residues long. CDR3 region: CASSYNTGASNYGYTF. The DNA for the CDR3 is TGTGCCAGTAGTTATAATACAGGGGCTTCAAACTATGGCTACACCTTC.

This rearrangement joins TRBV3-1 (or the pseudogene TRBV3-2) to TRBJ2-2; TRBD1 aligns across 7 bases. The CDR3 extends over 15 amino acids. V lost 2 bases to trimming and J lost 4 bases; unmatched junction nucleotides: 4. Germline CDR1 and CDR2: LGHDT and YNNKEL (reference sequence). CDR3 loop: CASSQRGQFTGELFF. Written as DNA, the CDR3 is TGTGCCAGCAGCCAAAGGGGGCAGTTCACCGGGGAGCTGTTTTTT.

The chain carries TRBV10-3 and TRBJ2-7; TRBD1 agrees at 9 bases. The CDR3 sequence is 15 residues long. Germline V gene lookup returns CDR1 ENHRY and CDR2 SYGVKD. Unmatched junction bases numbered 10, after V lost 5 bases and J lost 5 bases. CDR3 sequence (DNA): TGTGCCATCAGTAATACAGGGGGCCGAGGGAACGAGCAGTACTTC. Encoded protein: CAISNTGGRGNEQYF.

The chain carries TRBV7-9 and TRBJ1-1; tentative D call: TRBD1 (5 bases). Per germline, CDR1 SEHNR and CDR2 FQNEAQ (reference sequence). CDR3 length equals 16 residues. The germline V and J ends were trimmed by 4 bases and 4 bases, with 19 bases remaining between them. The CDR3 region is CASSSPVTGPGTEAFF. CDR3 nucleotides: TGTGCCAGCAGCTCCCCGGTTACAGGTCCGGGCACTGAAGCTTTCTTT.

The rearrangement joins TRBV25-1 to TRBJ1-2; a possible D gene is TRBD1 (5 bases). Trimming took 1 base from V and 7 from J, leaving 7 bases between them. This CDR3 spans 12 amino acids. Germline V gene lookup returns CDR1 MGHDK and CDR2 SYGVNS. The CDR3 region has the DNA TGTGCCAGCAGTGAATTCGGGGGTGGCTACACCTTC. Its translation is CASSEFGGGYTF.

This CDR3 reads CASSYSRRVGKTQYF. The CDR3 region has the DNA TGTGCCAGCAGTTACTCCCGCCGGGTCGGAAAGACCCAGTACTTC. The rearrangement uses TRBV6-5 and TRBJ2-5; D is unresolved. Germline CDR1 is MNHEY and CDR2 is SVGAGI. The CDR3 length is 15 residues. V dropped 0 bases and J dropped 6 bases, with 14 bases sitting between them.

The chain carries TRBV7-6 and TRBJ2-1, with 7 positions matching TRBD2. CDR1 and CDR2 (germline): SGHVS, FNYEAQ. V shed 0 bases, J shed 1 base, and the junction held 3 bases outside the gene matches. This CDR3 spans 16 amino acids. CDR3 amino acids: CASSLAGEGSYNEQFF. The CDR3 DNA follows: TGTGCCAGCAGCTTAGCGGGGGAGGGTTCCTACAATGAGCAGTTCTTC.

The chain carries TRBV7-9 and TRBJ1-6; D possibly corresponds to TRBD1 (5 bases). CDR3 length: 15 amino acids. CDR1 SEHNR and CDR2 FQNEAQ come from the germline V gene (reference sequence). Trimming stripped 2 bases from V and 7 bases from J, with 12 bases between. The CDR3 region is CASSLQGSRNSPLHF. CDR3 sequence (DNA): TGTGCCAGCAGCTTACAGGGTTCGAGGAATTCACCCCTCCACTTT.

The rearrangement joins TRBV30 to TRBJ1-2; possibly TRBD1 for D (5 bases). The CDR3 sequence is 13 residues long. Between the trimmed V and J ends, which lost 2 bases and 8 bases, there was a span of 15 bases. Germline CDR1 is GTSNPN and CDR2 is SVGIG (reference sequence). This CDR3 reads CAWSTQGGQGYTF. The CDR3, as DNA: TGTGCCTGGAGTACCCAGGGAGGGCAAGGCTACACCTTC.

The gene calls are TRBV2 and TRBJ2-5; no clear D gene. V dropped 7 bases and J dropped 3 bases, with 12 bases sitting between them. The germline gives CDR1 SNHLY, CDR2 FYNNEI. The CDR3 has 13 residues. CDR3 in amino acids: CASKVRREETQYF. The DNA for the CDR3 is TGTGCCAGCAAGGTACGGAGAGAAGAGACCCAGTACTTC.

This chain joins TRBV18 and TRBJ2-7; no clear D gene. This CDR3 has 14 amino acids. Per the germline V gene, CDR1 is KGHSH and CDR2 is LQKENI. V was clipped by 4 bases and J by 2 bases, with 12 bases between them. This CDR3 is CASSRMTDAYEQYF. The CDR3 nucleotides are TGTGCCAGCTCACGGATGACTGACGCCTACGAGCAGTACTTC.

In DNA form, the CDR3 reads TGCGCCAGCAGCTTAAGGAGTGACAGCTCCTATGGCTACACCTTC. Its protein is CASSLRSDSSYGYTF. The chain recombines TRBV5-1 with TRBJ1-2; possibly TRBD1 for D (5 bases). Trimming pared 2 bases from V and 4 bases from J, leaving 15 bases between. The CDR3 has 15 residues. The germline gives CDR1 SGHRS, CDR2 YFSETQ.

V gene TRBV4-2 combines with J gene TRBJ1-1; D is perhaps TRBD1 (6 bases). Trimming cost V 2 bases and J 4 bases, with 11 bases left between them. This CDR3 is 14 amino acids long. Germline loops: CDR1 LGHNA, CDR2 YNFKEQ. This CDR3 reads CASSQNREGTEAFF. In DNA form, the CDR3 reads TGTGCCAGCAGCCAAAACAGGGAGGGCACTGAAGCTTTCTTT.

As concerns this clone: A clone one base away is much larger, so this may be a read error. This same CDR3 is encoded by further DNA sequences in the sample. This rearrangement joins TRBV12-3 or TRBV12-4 to TRBJ2-2; D remains ambiguous. V was trimmed by 5 bases and J by 2 bases, leaving 3 bases between them. This CDR3 region has 12 residues. CDR3 residues: CASSLNTGELFF. In DNA, the CDR3 is TGTGCCAGCAGTCTTAACACCGGGGAGCTGTTTTTT.

V is TRBV7-2 and J is TRBJ1-1, with TRBD1 matching 8 bases. Germline CDR1 SGHTA, CDR2 FQGNSA. Germline trimming cut 5 bases from V and 5 bases from J; bases unmatched to any gene: 10. The CDR3 consists of 15 residues. As DNA, the CDR3 is TGTGCCAGCAGCGCTACAGGGGGGATGGGTACTGAAGCTTTCTTT. This translates into CASSATGGMGTEAFF. The full variable domain, rest sourced from reference TRBV7-2 and TRBJ1-1, is GAGVSQSPSNKVTEKGKDVELRCDPISGHTALYWYRQSLGQGLEFLIYFQGNSAPDKSGLPSDRFSAERTGGSVSTLTIQRTQQEDSAVYLCASSATGGMGTEAFFGQGTRLTVV.

The CDR3 protein is CASSQAGYANTGELFF. The CDR3 DNA follows: TGTGCCAGCAGCCAAGCAGGTTATGCGAACACCGGGGAGCTGTTTTTT. The gene calls are TRBV14 and TRBJ2-2; D not resolved. Germline CDR1 reads SGHDN; CDR2 reads FVKESK. V dropped 1 base and J dropped 0 bases, with 9 bases sitting between them. The CDR3 is made up of 16 amino acids. Based on the CDR3 plus reference TRBV14 and TRBJ2-2, the full variable domain is EAGVTQFPSHSVIEKGQTVTLRCDPISGHDNLYWYRRVMGKEIKFLLHFVKESKQDESGMPNNRFLAERTGGTYSTLKVQPAELEDSGVYFCASSQAGYANTGELFFGEGSRLTVL.

The J gene is TRBJ2-5, the V gene TRBV6-2 or TRBV6-3; TRBD1 matches 7 bases. The CDR3 runs to 16 residues. Trimming cost V 0 bases and J 1 base; bases outside gene matches: 5. In germline, CDR1 is MNHEY, CDR2 SVGEGT. CDR3 bases: TGTGCCAGCAGTTACTCGCCCGGGACAGTCCAAGAGACCCAGTACTTC. As protein: CASSYSPGTVQETQYF.

The J gene is TRBJ2-1, the V gene TRBV3-1 (or the pseudogene TRBV3-2); TRBD2 matches at 11 bases. Germline values: CDR1 LGHDT, CDR2 YNNKEL (reference sequence). The length of the CDR3 is 19 residues. The V segment lost 3 bases and the J segment 0 bases; nucleotides outside the gene matches: 10. The DNA of the CDR3 is TGTGCCAGCAGCCAGGCTTGGGGACTAGCGGAAAACTCCTACAATGAGCAGTTCTTC. It encodes CASSQAWGLAENSYNEQFF.

The rearrangement uses TRBV13 and TRBJ2-1; TRBD2 aligns across 8 bases. Germline lookup yields CDR1 PRHDT and CDR2 FYEKMQ (reference sequence). Trimming removed 0 bases from V and 3 bases from J; junction bases left unmatched: 7. CDR3 size: 17 residues. CDR3 sequence: CASSLGTSAPLYNEQFF. Written as DNA, the CDR3 is TGTGCCAGCAGCTTAGGGACTAGCGCACCTCTCTACAATGAGCAGTTCTTC.

This clone showed up just once. J is TRBJ2-7 and V is TRBV18; TRBD1 agrees at 9 bases. V shed 8 bases and J 7 bases; nucleotides not matched to a gene: 9. Germline assignment: CDR1 KGHSH and CDR2 LQKENI. The CDR3 sequence is 13 residues long. The CDR3 loop reads CASRAGTGYEQYF. The CDR3 DNA is TGTGCCAGCCGGGCCGGGACAGGGTATGAGCAGTACTTC.

J is TRBJ1-2 and V is TRBV19; maybe TRBD1 (6 bases). There are 15 residues in the CDR3. V was clipped by 4 bases and J by 8 bases, with 20 bases between them. CDR1 and CDR2 (germline): LNHDA, SQIVND (reference sequence). CDR3 sequence reads: CASSTTGTSAMGYTF. CDR3 DNA sequence: TGTGCCAGTAGTACAACTGGGACATCGGCTATGGGCTACACCTTC. Filled out from reference TRBV19 and TRBJ1-2, the complete variable domain reads DGGITQSPKYLFRKEGQNVTLSCEQNLNHDAMYWYRQDPGQGLRLIYYSQIVNDFQKGDIAEGYSVSREKKESFPLTVTSAQKNPTAFYLCASSTTGTSAMGYTFGSGTRLTVV.